The sequence of this T cell receptor beta chain was determined in a study of cytomegalovirus exposure and HLA in healthy donors. General study findings and limits: High specificity and sensitivity for cytomegalovirus status were reported for the classifier.

13 Jbeta primers and 60 Vbeta primers were used for the PCR. Produced via immunoSEQ multiplex PCR; TCRdb's table is partial and in-frame only. This table has over 85,000 clones, under 9% appearing once. The J segment lost 6 bases and the V segment lost 2 bases, leaving 7 bases of the junction unmatched. Germline V gene data show CDR1 as SEHNR and CDR2 as FQNEAQ (reference sequence). This CDR3 comprises 17 residues. Remarks on this clone: What it binds is unknown.

The gene calls are TRBV7-9 and TRBJ2-2; 12 nucleotides line up with TRBD1. Sequencing input: PBMCs. The clonotype was recovered from a man in his fifties or sixties in good health and CMV-seronegative. The DNA of the CDR3 is TGTGCCAGCAGCTTACTCCGGGACAGGGGGCGCGCCGGGGAGCTGTTTTTT. Protein: CASSLLRDRGRAGELFF.